Detailed here is one T cell receptor (beta chain). Its antigen is currently unknown. This record comes from a study of cytomegalovirus exposure and HLA in healthy donors. Trimming took off 6 bases at V and 0 bases at J, with 11 bases between the two ends. Germline V lookup: CDR1 SNHLY, CDR2 FYNNEI. This CDR3 comprises 14 residues. Primers for the PCR totalled 60 Vbeta and 13 Jbeta. Measured with immunoSEQ multiplex PCR; TCRdb has only the in-frame clones, and not every one. The data show roughly 110,000 clones, 80% to 90% seen once. The study's findings and limits: For TCR beta chains, V- and J-gene trimming was later linked to a missense DCLRE1C variant. In an earlier analysis, most TCR beta V segments were productive about 90% or about 30% of the time. In a later analysis, specific HLA alleles were associated with more than 15,000 TCR beta sequences at a 0.05 false discovery rate.

The clonotype was recovered from a man between 45 and 60 years old in good health and CMV-seronegative. This sequence joins TRBV2 and TRBJ2-5; tentative D call: TRBD1 (5 bases). The sample taken for sequencing was PBMCs. The CDR3 is CASSARQYQETQYF. Here the CDR3 DNA reads TGTGCCAGCAGCGCCAGACAGTACCAAGAGACCCAGTACTTC.